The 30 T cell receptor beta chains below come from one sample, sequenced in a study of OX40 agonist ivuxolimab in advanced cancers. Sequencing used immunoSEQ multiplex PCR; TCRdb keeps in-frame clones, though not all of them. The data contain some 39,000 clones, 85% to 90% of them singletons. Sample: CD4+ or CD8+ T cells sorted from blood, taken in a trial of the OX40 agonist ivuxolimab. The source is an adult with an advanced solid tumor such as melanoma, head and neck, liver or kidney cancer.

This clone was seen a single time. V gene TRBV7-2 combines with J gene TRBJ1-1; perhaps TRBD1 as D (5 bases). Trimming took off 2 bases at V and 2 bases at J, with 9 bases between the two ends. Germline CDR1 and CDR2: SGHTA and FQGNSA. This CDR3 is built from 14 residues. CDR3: CASSLQGFNTEAFF. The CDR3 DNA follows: TGTGCCAGCAGCTTACAGGGATTTAACACTGAAGCTTTCTTT.

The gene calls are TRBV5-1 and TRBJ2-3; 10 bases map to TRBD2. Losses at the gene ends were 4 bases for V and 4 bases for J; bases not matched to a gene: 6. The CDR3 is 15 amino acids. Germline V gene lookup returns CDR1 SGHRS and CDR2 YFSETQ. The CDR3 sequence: CASSETSGYADTQYF. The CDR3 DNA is TGCGCCAGCAGCGAGACTAGCGGGTATGCAGATACGCAGTATTTT.

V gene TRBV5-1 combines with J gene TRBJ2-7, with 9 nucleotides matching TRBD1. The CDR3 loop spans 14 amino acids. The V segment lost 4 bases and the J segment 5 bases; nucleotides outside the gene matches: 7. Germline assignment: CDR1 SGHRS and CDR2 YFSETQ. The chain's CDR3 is CASSNRDRANEQYF. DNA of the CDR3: TGCGCCAGCAGCAACCGGGACAGGGCCAACGAGCAGTACTTC.

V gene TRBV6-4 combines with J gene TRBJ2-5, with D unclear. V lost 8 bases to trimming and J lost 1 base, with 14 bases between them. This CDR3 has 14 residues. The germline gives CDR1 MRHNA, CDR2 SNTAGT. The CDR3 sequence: CASGFRRAQETQYF. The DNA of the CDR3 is TGTGCCAGCGGATTTCGTCGCGCCCAAGAGACCCAGTACTTC.

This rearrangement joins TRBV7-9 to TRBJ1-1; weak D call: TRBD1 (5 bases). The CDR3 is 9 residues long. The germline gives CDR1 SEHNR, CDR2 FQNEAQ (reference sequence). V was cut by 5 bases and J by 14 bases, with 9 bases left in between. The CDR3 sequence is CASSPDRFF. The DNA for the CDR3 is TGTGCCAGCAGCCCAGACAGATTCTTT.

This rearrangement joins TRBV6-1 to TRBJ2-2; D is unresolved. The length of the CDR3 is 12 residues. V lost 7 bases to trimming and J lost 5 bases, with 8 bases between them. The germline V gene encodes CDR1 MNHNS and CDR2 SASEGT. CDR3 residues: CASTYGTGELFF. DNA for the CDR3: TGTGCCAGCACCTACGGAACCGGGGAGCTGTTTTTT.

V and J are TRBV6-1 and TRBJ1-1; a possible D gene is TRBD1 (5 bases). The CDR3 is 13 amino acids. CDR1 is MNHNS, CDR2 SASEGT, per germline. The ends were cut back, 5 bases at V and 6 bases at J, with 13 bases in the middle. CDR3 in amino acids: CASSLGALPEAFF. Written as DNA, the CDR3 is TGTGCCAGCAGTCTAGGGGCCCTACCTGAAGCTTTCTTT.

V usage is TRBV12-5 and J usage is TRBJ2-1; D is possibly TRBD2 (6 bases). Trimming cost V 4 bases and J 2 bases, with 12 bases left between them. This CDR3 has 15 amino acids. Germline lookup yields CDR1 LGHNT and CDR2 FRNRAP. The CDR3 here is CASGSREAAYNEQFF. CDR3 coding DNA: TGTGCTAGTGGTTCCAGGGAGGCAGCCTACAATGAGCAGTTCTTC.

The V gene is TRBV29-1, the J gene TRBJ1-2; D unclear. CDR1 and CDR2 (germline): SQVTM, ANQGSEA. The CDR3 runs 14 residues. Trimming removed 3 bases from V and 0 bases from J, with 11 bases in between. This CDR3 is CSVEGFGSNYGYTF. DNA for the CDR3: TGCAGCGTTGAGGGTTTCGGTTCTAACTATGGCTACACCTTC.

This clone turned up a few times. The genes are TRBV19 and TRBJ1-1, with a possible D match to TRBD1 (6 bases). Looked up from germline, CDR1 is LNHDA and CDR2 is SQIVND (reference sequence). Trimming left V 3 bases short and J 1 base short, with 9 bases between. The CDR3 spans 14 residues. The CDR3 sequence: CASSMAGANTEAFF. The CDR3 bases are TGTGCCAGTAGTATGGCAGGGGCGAACACTGAAGCTTTCTTT.

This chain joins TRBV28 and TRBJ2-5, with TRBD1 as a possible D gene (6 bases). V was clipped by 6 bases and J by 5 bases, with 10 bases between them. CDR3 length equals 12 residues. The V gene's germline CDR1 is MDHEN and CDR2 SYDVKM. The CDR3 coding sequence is TGTGCCAGCAGACAGGGTTTCGAGACCCAGTACTTC. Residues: CASRQGFETQYF.

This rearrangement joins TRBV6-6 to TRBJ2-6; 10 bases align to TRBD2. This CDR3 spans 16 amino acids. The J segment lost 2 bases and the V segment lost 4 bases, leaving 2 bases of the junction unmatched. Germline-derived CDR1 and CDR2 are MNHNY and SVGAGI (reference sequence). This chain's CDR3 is CASSFLAGAGANVLTF. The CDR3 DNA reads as TGTGCCAGCAGTTTCCTAGCGGGAGCTGGGGCCAACGTCCTGACTTTC.

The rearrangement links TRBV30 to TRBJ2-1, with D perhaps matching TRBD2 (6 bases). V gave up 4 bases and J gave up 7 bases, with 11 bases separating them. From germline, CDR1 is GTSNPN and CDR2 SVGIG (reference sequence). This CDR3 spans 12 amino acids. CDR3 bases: TGTGCCTGGAATGGAGGGGTTAATGAGCAGTTCTTC. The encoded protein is CAWNGGVNEQFF. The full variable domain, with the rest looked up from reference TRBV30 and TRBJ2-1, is SQTIHQWPATLVQPVGSPLSLECTVEGTSNPNLYWYRQAAGRGLQLLFYSVGIGQISSEVPQNLSASRPQDRQFILSSKKLLLSDSGFYLCAWNGGVNEQFFGPGTRLTVL.

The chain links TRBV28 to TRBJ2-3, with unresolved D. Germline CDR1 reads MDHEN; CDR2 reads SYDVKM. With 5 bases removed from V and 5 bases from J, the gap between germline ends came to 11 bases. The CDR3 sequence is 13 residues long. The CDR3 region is CASSNPHRDTQYF. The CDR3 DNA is TGTGCCAGCAGTAACCCTCACAGAGATACGCAGTATTTT.

The CDR3 reads CASTLTSGSSYEQYF. The CDR3 region has the DNA TGCGCCAGCACCCTGACTAGCGGGAGCTCCTACGAGCAGTACTTC. The chain carries TRBV10-2 and TRBJ2-7; 12 nucleotides agree with TRBD2. The CDR3 spans 15 residues. Unmatched junction bases numbered 4, after V lost 7 bases and J lost 0 bases. Germline CDR1 WSHSY, CDR2 SAAADI.

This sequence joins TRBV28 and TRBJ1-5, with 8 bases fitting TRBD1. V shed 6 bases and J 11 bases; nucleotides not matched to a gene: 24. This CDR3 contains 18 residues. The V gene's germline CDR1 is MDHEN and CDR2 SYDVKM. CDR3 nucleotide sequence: TGTGCCAGCAGAGGGGAGCGTCTTCGCGGACAGGGAGGCCAGGCCCAGCATTTT. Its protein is CASRGERLRGQGGQAQHF.

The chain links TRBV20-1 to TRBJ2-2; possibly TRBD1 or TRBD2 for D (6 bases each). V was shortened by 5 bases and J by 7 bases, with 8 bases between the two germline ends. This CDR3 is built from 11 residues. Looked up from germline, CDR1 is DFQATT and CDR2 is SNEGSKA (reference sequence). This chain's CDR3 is CSARGHGELFF. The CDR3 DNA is TGCAGTGCTCGGGGGCACGGGGAGCTGTTTTTT.

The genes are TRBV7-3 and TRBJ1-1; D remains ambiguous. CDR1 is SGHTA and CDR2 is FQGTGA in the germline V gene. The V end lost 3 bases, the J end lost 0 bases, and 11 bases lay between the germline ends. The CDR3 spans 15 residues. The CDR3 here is CASSFSNGMNTEAFF. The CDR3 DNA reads TGTGCCAGCAGCTTTTCAAACGGTATGAACACTGAAGCTTTCTTT.

The CDR3 sequence is CASSWGQSSYEQYF. The CDR3 coding sequence is TGCGCCAGCAGCTGGGGACAGTCCTCCTACGAGCAGTACTTC. The rearrangement uses TRBV5-1 and TRBJ2-7, with 7 bases lining up with TRBD1. Germline CDR1 and CDR2: SGHRS and YFSETQ. The CDR3 totals 14 residues. V was clipped by 3 bases and J by 0 bases; unmatched bases: 3.

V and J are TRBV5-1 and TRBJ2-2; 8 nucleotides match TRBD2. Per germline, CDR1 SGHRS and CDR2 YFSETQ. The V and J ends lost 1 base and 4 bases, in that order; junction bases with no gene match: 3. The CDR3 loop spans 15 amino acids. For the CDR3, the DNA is TGCGCCAGCAGCTTGAGACGGGAGGGCACCGGGGAGCTGTTTTTT. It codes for CASSLRREGTGELFF.

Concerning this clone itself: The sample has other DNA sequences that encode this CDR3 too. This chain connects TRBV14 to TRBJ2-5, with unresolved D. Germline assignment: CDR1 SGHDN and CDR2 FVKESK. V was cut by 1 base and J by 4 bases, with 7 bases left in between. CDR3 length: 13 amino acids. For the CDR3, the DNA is TGTGCCAGCAGCCAAGGTACCTTAGAGACCCAGTACTTC. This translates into CASSQGTLETQYF.

This CDR3 reads CASRSGAYNEQFF. The CDR3 nucleotides read TGTGCCAGTCGATCAGGGGCCTACAATGAGCAGTTCTTC. This sequence joins TRBV19 and TRBJ2-1; possible D gene TRBD1, 6 bases. The CDR3 is 13 amino acids. V shed 8 bases and J shed 2 bases, with 10 bases lying between them. Germline values: CDR1 LNHDA, CDR2 SQIVND (reference sequence).

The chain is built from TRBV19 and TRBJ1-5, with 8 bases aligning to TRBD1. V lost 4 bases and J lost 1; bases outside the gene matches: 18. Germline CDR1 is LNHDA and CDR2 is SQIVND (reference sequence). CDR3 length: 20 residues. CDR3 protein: CASSTYPGTGRLGSNQPQHF. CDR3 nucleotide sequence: TGTGCCAGTAGTACATACCCCGGGACAGGCCGCCTTGGGAGCAATCAGCCCCAGCATTTT.

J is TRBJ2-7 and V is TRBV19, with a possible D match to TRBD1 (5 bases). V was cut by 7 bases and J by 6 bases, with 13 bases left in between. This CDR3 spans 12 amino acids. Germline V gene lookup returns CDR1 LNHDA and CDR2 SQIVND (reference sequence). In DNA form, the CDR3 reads TGTGCCAGTAAAAACAGGCTGGGCGAGCAGTACTTC. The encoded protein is CASKNRLGEQYF.

In DNA, the CDR3 is TGTGCCAGCAGTGTTGACAGGGCGGTTGGGATGAACACTGAAGCTTTCTTT. Amino acids: CASSVDRAVGMNTEAFF. V and J are TRBV6-1 and TRBJ1-1; 7 bases fit TRBD1. V lost 4 bases, J lost 0 bases, and 11 bases stayed unmatched. The CDR3 is 17 amino acids. Germline V gene data show CDR1 as MNHNS and CDR2 as SASEGT.

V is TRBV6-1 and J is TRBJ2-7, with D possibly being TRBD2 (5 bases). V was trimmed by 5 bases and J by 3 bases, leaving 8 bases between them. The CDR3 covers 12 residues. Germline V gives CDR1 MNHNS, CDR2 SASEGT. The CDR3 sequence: CASSRTSYEQYF. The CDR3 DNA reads TGTGCCAGCAGTCGCACTAGCTACGAGCAGTACTTC.

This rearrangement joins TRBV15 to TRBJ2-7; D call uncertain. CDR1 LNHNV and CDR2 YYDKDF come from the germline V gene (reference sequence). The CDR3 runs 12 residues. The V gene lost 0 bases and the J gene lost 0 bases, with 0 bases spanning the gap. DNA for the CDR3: TGTGCCACCAGCAGAGACTCCTACGAGCAGTACTTC. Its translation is CATSRDSYEQYF.

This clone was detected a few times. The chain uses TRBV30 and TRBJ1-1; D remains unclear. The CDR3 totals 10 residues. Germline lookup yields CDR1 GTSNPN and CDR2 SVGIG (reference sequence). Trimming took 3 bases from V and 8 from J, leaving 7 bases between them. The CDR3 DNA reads TGTGCCTGGAGCGTCCTCGAAGCTTTCTTT. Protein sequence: CAWSVLEAFF.

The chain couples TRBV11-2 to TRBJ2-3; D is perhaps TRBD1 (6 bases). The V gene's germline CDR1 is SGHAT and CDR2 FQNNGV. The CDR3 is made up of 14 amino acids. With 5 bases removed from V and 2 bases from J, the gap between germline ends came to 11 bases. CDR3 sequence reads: CASSRDRFTDTQYF. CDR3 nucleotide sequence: TGTGCCAGCAGCCGCGACAGGTTCACAGATACGCAGTATTTT.

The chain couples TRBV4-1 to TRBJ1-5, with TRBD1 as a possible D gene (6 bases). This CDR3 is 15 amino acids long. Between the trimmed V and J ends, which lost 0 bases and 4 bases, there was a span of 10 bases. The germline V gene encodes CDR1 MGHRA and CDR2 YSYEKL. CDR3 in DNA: TGCGCCAGCAGCCAAGATCTTAGGGGGAATCAGCCCCAGCATTTT. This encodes CASSQDLRGNQPQHF.